The T cell receptor (beta chain) under discussion was sequenced for a study of cytomegalovirus exposure and HLA in healthy donors. Trimming shortened V by 3 bases and J by 4 bases, and 12 bases separated the two germline ends. CDR1 and CDR2 from the germline V gene are SGHAT and FQNNGV. This CDR3 contains 15 residues. Amplification used 60 Vbeta primers and 13 Jbeta primers. Measured with immunoSEQ multiplex PCR; TCRdb has only the in-frame clones, and not every one. The sample carries 80,000 to 90,000 clones, 79% recorded once. The J gene is TRBJ2-2, the V gene TRBV11-2; perhaps TRBD1 as D (6 bases). The material sequenced was PBMCs. The clonotype comes from a man younger than 40 in good health and CMV-seronegative. The CDR3 nucleotides read TGTGCCAGCAGCTTGGACAGCGGAGGCACCGGGGAGCTGTTTTTT. Protein product: CASSLDSGGTGELFF. The full variable domain, completed using reference TRBV11-2 and TRBJ2-2, is EAGVAQSPRYKIIEKRQSVAFWCNPISGHATLYWYQQILGQGPKLLIQFQNNGVVDDSQLPKDRFSAERLKGVDSTLKIQPAKLEDSAVYLCASSLDSGGTGELFFGEGSRLTVL.